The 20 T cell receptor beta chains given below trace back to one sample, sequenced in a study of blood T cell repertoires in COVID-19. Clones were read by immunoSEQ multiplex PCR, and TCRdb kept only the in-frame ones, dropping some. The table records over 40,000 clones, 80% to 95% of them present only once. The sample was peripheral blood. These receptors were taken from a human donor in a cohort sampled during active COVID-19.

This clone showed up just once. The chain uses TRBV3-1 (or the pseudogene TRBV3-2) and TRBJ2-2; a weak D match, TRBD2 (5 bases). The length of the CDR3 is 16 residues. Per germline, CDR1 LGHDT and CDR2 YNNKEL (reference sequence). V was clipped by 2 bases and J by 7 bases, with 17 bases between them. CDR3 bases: TGTGCCAGCAGCCAACGGCGAGCGGACTTCGGCGGGGAGCTGTTTTTT. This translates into CASSQRRADFGGELFF.

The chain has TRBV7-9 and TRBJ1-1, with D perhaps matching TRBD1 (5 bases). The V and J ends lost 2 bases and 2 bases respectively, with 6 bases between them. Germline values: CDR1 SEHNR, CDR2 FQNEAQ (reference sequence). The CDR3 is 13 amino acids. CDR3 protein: CASSLRGNTEAFF. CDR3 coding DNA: TGTGCCAGCAGCTTAAGGGGAAACACTGAAGCTTTCTTT. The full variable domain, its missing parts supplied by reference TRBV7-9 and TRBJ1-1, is DTGVSQNPRHKITKRGQNVTFRCDPISEHNRLYWYRQTLGQGPEFLTYFQNEAQLEKSRLLSDRFSAERPKGSFSTLEIQRTEQGDSAMYLCASSLRGNTEAFFGQGTRLTVV.

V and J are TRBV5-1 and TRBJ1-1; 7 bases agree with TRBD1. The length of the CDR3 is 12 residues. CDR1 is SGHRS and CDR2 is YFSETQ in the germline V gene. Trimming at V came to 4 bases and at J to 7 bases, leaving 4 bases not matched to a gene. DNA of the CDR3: TGCGCCAGCAGCCCTGGGACAGTTGAAGCTTTCTTT. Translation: CASSPGTVEAFF.

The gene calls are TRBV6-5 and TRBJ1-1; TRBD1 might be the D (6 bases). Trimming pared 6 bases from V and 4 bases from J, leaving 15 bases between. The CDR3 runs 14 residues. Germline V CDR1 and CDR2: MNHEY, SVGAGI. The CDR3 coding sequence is TGTGCCAGCAGGGTCCCCGGGACAACCACTGAAGCTTTCTTT. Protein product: CASRVPGTTTEAFF.

The CDR3 reads CASSPIQGNEEKLFF. CDR3 nucleotides: TGTGCCAGCAGCCCTATACAGGGGAATGAAGAAAAACTGTTTTTT. This chain joins TRBV11-2 and TRBJ1-4; TRBD1 agrees at 7 bases. The CDR3 is 15 residues long. V was pared by 5 bases and J by 8 bases, with 11 bases of the junction left unmatched. CDR1 is SGHAT and CDR2 is FQNNGV in the germline V gene. Based on the CDR3 plus reference TRBV11-2 and TRBJ1-4, the full variable domain is EAGVAQSPRYKIIEKRQSVAFWCNPISGHATLYWYQQILGQGPKLLIQFQNNGVVDDSQLPKDRFSAERLKGVDSTLKIQPAKLEDSAVYLCASSPIQGNEEKLFFGSGTQLSVL.

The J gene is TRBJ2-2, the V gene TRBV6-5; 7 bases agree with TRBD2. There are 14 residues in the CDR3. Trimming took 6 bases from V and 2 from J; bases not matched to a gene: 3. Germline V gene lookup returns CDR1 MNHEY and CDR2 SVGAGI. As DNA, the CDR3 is TGTGCCAGCAGGAGCGGGGAAAACACCGGGGAGCTGTTTTTT. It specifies CASRSGENTGELFF.

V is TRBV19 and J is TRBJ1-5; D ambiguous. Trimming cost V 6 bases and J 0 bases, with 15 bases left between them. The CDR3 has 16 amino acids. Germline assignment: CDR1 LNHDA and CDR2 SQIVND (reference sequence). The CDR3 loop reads CASRSPPGRSNQPQHF. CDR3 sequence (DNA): TGTGCCAGTAGATCTCCCCCAGGTCGTAGCAATCAGCCCCAGCATTTT.

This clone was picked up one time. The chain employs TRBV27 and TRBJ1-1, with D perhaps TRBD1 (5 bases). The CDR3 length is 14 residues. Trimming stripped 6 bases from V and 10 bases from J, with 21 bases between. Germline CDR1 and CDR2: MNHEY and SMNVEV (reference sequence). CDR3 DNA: TGTGCCAGCAGCCAGGGTGGGGCGGCTTCTGGAGCTTTCTTT. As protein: CASSQGGAASGAFF.

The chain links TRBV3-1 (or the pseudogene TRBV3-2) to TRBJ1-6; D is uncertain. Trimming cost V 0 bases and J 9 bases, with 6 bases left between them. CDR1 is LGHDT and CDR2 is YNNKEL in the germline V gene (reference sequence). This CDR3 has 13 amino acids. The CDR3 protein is CASSQEILSPLHF. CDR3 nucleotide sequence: TGTGCCAGCAGCCAAGAAATTCTTTCACCCCTCCACTTT.

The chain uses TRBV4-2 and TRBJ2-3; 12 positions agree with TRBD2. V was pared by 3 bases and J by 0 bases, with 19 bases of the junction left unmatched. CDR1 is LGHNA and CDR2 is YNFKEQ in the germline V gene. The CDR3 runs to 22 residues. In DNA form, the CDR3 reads TGTGCCAGCAGCCAGGGTGTCCACCGTGGCCTAGCGGGGGGGCCTAGCACAGATACGCAGTATTTT. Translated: CASSQGVHRGLAGGPSTDTQYF.

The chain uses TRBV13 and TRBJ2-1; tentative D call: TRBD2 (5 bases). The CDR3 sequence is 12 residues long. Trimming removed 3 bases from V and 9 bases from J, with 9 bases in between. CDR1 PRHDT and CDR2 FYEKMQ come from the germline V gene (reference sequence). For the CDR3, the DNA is TGTGCCAGCAGCTTGCCCCGGGGTGAGCAGTTCTTC. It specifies CASSLPRGEQFF.

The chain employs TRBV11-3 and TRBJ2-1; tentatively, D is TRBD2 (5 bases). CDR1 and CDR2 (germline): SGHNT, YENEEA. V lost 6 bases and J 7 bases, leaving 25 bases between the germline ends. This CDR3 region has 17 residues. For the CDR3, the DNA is TGTGCCAGCAGTCTTAGTAAGAAGGGAGACGCCCCGAATGAGCAGTTCTTC. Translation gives CASSLSKKGDAPNEQFF.

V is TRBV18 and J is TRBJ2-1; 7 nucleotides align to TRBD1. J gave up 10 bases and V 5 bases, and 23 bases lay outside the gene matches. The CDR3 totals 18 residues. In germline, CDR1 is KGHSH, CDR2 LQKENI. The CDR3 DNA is TGTGCCAGCTCATCGACGCTCTGGGGGACAGTGCCCTATGGGGAGCAGTTCTTC. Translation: CASSSTLWGTVPYGEQFF.

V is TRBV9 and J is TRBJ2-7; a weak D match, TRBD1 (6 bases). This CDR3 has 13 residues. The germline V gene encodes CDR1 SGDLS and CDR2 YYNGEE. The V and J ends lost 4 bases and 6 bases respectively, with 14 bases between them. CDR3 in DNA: TGTGCCAGCAGCATACAGGGCTCGAGCGAGCAGTACTTC. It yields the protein CASSIQGSSEQYF.

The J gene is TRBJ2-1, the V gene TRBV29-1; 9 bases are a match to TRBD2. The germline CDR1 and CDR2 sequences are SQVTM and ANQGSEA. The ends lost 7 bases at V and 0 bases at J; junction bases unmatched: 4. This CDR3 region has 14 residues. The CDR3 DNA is TGCAGCGGGCTAGCGGGGATCTCCTACAATGAGCAGTTCTTC. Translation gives CSGLAGISYNEQFF.

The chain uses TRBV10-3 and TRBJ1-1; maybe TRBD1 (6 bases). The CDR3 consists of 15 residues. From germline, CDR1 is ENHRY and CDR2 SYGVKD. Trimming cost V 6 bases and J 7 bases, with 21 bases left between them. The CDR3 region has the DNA TGTGCCATCAGCACCGGGACAAGTAAAGTAATTGAAGCTTTCTTT. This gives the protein CAISTGTSKVIEAFF.

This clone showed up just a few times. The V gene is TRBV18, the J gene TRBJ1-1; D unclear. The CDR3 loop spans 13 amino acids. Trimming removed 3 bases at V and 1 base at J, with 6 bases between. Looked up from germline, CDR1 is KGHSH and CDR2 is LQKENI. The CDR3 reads CASSPTQNTEAFF. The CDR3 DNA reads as TGTGCCAGCTCACCTACACAGAACACTGAAGCTTTCTTT.

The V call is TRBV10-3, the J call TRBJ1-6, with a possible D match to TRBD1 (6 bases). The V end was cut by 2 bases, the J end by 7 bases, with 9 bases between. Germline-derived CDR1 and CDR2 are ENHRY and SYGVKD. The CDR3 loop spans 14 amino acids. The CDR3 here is CAISEPGGNSPLHF. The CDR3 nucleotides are TGTGCCATCAGTGAGCCGGGGGGCAATTCACCCCTCCACTTT.

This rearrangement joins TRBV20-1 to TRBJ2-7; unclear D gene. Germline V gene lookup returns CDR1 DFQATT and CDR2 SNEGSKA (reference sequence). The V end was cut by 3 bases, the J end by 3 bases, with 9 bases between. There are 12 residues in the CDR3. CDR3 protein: CSASIGFYEQYF. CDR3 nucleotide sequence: TGCAGTGCTAGTATTGGCTTCTACGAGCAGTACTTC.

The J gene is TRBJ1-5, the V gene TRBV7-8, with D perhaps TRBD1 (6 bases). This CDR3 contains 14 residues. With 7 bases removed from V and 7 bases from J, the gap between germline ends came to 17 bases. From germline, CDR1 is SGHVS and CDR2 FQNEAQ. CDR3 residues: CASTLREGVQPQHF. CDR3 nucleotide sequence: TGTGCCAGCACCCTTAGGGAGGGGGTCCAGCCCCAGCATTTT.